Following are 13 T cell receptor beta chains from one sample sequenced in a study of regulatory dendritic cells for organ transplantation. TCRdb's table, derived via immunoSEQ multiplex PCR, lists solely in-frame clones and lacks some. Here the sample spans 30,000 to 35,000 clones, roughly 91% being singletons. Sequenced input: naive CD4+ T cells from blood. Subset indicated: CD45RA+ naive T cells. The receptors come from a human donor in good health.

The genes are TRBV11-2 and TRBJ2-7; D is possibly TRBD2 (5 bases). The CDR3 runs to 14 residues. With 1 base removed from V and 6 bases from J, the gap between germline ends came to 13 bases. CDR1 is SGHAT, CDR2 FQNNGV, per germline. The CDR3 DNA follows: TGTGCCAGCAGCTTAGGCCCTTGGGGAGCCGAGCAGTACTTC. Its protein product is CASSLGPWGAEQYF.

The chain is built from TRBV28 and TRBJ2-7; TRBD1 matches at 11 bases. The CDR3 is 14 residues long. CDR1 and CDR2 (germline): MDHEN, SYDVKM. V was clipped by 4 bases and J by 4 bases; unmatched bases: 3. This chain's CDR3 is CASSWGQGEYEQYF. The DNA for the CDR3 is TGTGCCAGCAGTTGGGGACAGGGGGAGTACGAGCAGTACTTC.

The chain has TRBV2 and TRBJ2-7, with TRBD2 matching over 8 bases. V shed 8 bases, J shed 0 bases, and the junction held 6 bases outside the gene matches. The V gene's germline CDR1 is SNHLY and CDR2 FYNNEI. CDR3 length: 14 residues. CDR3 in DNA: TGTGCCAGCTACATAGCGGGGTCCTCCTACGAGCAGTACTTC. It specifies CASYIAGSSYEQYF.

V gene TRBV23-1 combines with J gene TRBJ2-5, with D unclear. TRBV23-1 is an open reading frame, and its role is uncertain. Trimming removed 0 bases at V and 0 bases at J, with 5 bases between. The CDR3 consists of 14 residues. CDR3 in DNA: TGCGCCAGCAGTCAATCTTACAACCAAGAGACCCAGTACTTC. This translates into CASSQSYNQETQYF.

The J gene is TRBJ1-1, the V gene TRBV19; D gene unclear. The CDR3 is 13 amino acids. Germline-derived CDR1 and CDR2 are LNHDA and SQIVND (reference sequence). Trimming left V 5 bases short and J 7 bases short, with 14 bases between. CDR3 coding DNA: TGTGCCAGTAGTCCGTTGACCGAGCTTGAAGCTTTCTTT. Its translation is CASSPLTELEAFF.

The V and J genes are TRBV7-9 and TRBJ2-2; TRBD2 might be the D (5 bases). V was pared by 4 bases and J by 6 bases, with 9 bases between. The germline V gene encodes CDR1 SEHNR and CDR2 FQNEAQ (reference sequence). The CDR3 totals 13 residues. CDR3: CASSYAGAGELFF. CDR3 in DNA: TGTGCCAGCAGCTACGCCGGGGCCGGGGAGCTGTTTTTT.

The rearrangement uses TRBV5-6 and TRBJ1-1; a weak D match, TRBD1 (5 bases). Germline assignment: CDR1 SGHDT and CDR2 YYEEEE. V was trimmed by 0 bases and J by 0 bases, leaving 21 bases between them. This CDR3 has 19 amino acids. In nucleotides, the CDR3 is TGTGCCAGCAGCTTGGGCAGTATGGGTTTGGGGGTTATGAACACTGAAGCTTTCTTT. This sequence encodes CASSLGSMGLGVMNTEAFF.

This chain connects TRBV9 to TRBJ2-3; D uncertain. Germline CDR1 SGDLS, CDR2 YYNGEE. The CDR3 runs 13 residues. Trimming shortened V by 4 bases and J by 0 bases, and 6 bases separated the two germline ends. This chain's CDR3 is CASSLSSTDTQYF. Written as DNA, the CDR3 is TGTGCCAGCAGCCTTTCTAGCACAGATACGCAGTATTTT. The whole variable domain, filled in from reference TRBV9 and TRBJ2-3, reads DSGVTQTPKHLITATGQRVTLRCSPRSGDLSVYWYQQSLDQGLQFLIQYYNGEERAKGNILERFSAQQFPDLHSELNLSSLELGDSALYFCASSLSSTDTQYFGPGTRLTVL.

The chain carries TRBV5-5 and TRBJ1-2; D remains ambiguous. The CDR3 covers 12 residues. The germline gives CDR1 SGHKS, CDR2 YYEKEE (reference sequence). V lost 3 bases, J lost 7 bases, and 10 bases lay in between. The CDR3 DNA reads TGTGCCAGCAGCTCGCCCGAGCTTGGCTACACCTTC. Its translation: CASSSPELGYTF.

This chain uses TRBV7-2 with TRBJ1-4; D is possibly TRBD1 (5 bases). This CDR3 region has 14 residues. From germline, CDR1 is SGHTA and CDR2 FQGNSA. V lost 5 bases and J lost 7, with 14 bases in between. CDR3 sequence (DNA): TGTGCCAGCAGCCCCGGGACGGGGGGTGAAAAACTGTTTTTT. Its protein is CASSPGTGGEKLFF.

The chain is built from TRBV11-2 and TRBJ1-1, with no clear D. Trimming took 2 bases from V and 3 from J, leaving 7 bases between them. The CDR3 sequence is 13 residues long. Looked up from germline, CDR1 is SGHAT and CDR2 is FQNNGV. The CDR3 region is CASSLNGYTEAFF. CDR3 sequence (DNA): TGTGCCAGCAGCTTAAACGGCTACACTGAAGCTTTCTTT. Full variable domain (remainder filled in from reference TRBV11-2 and TRBJ1-1): EAGVAQSPRYKIIEKRQSVAFWCNPISGHATLYWYQQILGQGPKLLIQFQNNGVVDDSQLPKDRFSAERLKGVDSTLKIQPAKLEDSAVYLCASSLNGYTEAFFGQGTRLTVV.

The chain joins TRBV19 to TRBJ1-1, with 7 nucleotides matching TRBD1. V was clipped by 1 base and J by 1 base; unmatched bases: 9. The CDR3 is 17 amino acids. Germline CDR1 and CDR2: LNHDA and SQIVND (reference sequence). This chain's CDR3 is CASSIAPRTGRNTEAFF. CDR3 bases: TGTGCCAGTAGTATAGCCCCCCGGACAGGTCGGAACACTGAAGCTTTCTTT. Supplemented by reference TRBV19 and TRBJ1-1, the full variable domain reads DGGITQSPKYLFRKEGQNVTLSCEQNLNHDAMYWYRQDPGQGLRLIYYSQIVNDFQKGDIAEGYSVSREKKESFPLTVTSAQKNPTAFYLCASSIAPRTGRNTEAFFGQGTRLTVV.

V is TRBV6-5 and J is TRBJ1-2; D remains ambiguous. V lost 5 bases and J 6 bases, leaving 16 bases between the germline ends. CDR3 length: 14 amino acids. CDR1 is MNHEY, CDR2 SVGAGI, per germline. CDR3 sequence: CASSRLRPGDGYTF. The CDR3 nucleotides read TGTGCCAGCAGTAGACTGCGACCCGGGGATGGCTACACCTTC.